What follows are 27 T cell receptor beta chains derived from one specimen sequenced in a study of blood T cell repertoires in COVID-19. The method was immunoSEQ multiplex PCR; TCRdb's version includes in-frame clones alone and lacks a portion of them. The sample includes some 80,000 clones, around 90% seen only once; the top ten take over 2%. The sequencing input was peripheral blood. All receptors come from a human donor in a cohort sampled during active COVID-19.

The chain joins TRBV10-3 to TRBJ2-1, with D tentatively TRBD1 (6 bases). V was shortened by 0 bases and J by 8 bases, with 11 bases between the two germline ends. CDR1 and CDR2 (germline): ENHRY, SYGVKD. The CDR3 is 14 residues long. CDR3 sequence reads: CAISESGTLDEQFF. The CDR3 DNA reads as TGTGCCATCAGTGAGTCAGGGACACTCGATGAGCAGTTCTTC.

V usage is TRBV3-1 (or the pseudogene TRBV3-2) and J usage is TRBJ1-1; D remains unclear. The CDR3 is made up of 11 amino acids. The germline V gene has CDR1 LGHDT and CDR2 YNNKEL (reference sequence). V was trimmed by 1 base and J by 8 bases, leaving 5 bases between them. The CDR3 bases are TGTGCCAGCAGCCAAGCCAGAGAAGCTTTCTTT. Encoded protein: CASSQAREAFF.

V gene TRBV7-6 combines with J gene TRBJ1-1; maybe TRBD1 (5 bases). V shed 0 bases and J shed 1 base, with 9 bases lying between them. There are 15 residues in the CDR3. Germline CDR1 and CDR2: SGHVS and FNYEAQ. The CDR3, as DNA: TGTGCCAGCAGCTTAGCACAGGTTGAGAACACTGAAGCTTTCTTT. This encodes CASSLAQVENTEAFF.

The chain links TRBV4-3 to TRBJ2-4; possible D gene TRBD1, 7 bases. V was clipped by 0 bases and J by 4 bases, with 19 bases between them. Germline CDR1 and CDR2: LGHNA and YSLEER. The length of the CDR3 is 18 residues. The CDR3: CASSQDWQGGLGKNIQYF. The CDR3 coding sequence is TGCGCCAGCAGCCAAGATTGGCAGGGGGGCTTGGGGAAAAACATTCAGTACTTC.

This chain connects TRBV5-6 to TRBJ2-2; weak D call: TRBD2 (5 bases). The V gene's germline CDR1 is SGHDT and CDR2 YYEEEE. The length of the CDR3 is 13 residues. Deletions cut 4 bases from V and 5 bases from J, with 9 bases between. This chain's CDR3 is CASSPIATGELFF. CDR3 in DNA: TGTGCCAGCAGCCCGATAGCGACCGGGGAGCTGTTTTTT.

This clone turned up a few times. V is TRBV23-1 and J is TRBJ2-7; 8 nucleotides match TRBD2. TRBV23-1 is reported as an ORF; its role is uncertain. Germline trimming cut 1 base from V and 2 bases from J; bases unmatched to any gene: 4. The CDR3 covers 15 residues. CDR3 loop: CASSQCGRGAYEQYF. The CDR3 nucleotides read TGCGCCAGCAGTCAATGCGGGCGGGGGGCCTACGAGCAGTACTTC.

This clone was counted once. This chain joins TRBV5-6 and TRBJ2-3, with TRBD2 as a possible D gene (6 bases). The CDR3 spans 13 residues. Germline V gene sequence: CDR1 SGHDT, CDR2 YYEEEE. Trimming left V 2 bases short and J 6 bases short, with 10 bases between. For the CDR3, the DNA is TGTGCCAGCAGCTTAGCGGGTGGGGATACGCAGTATTTT. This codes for CASSLAGGDTQYF.

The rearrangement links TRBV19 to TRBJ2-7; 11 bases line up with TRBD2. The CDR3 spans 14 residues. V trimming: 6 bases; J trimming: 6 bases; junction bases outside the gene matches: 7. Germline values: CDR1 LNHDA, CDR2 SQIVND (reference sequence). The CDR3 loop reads CASRNLAGGSEQYF. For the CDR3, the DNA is TGTGCCAGTAGAAACCTAGCGGGAGGTTCCGAGCAGTACTTC. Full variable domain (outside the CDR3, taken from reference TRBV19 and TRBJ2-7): DGGITQSPKYLFRKEGQNVTLSCEQNLNHDAMYWYRQDPGQGLRLIYYSQIVNDFQKGDIAEGYSVSREKKESFPLTVTSAQKNPTAFYLCASRNLAGGSEQYFGPGTRLTVT.

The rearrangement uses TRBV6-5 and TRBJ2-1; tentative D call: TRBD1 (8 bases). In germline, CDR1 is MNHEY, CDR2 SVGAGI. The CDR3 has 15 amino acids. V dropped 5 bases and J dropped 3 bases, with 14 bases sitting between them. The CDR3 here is CASSPGGGSYNEQFF. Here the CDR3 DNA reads TGTGCCAGCAGTCCAGGGGGCGGGAGCTACAATGAGCAGTTCTTC.

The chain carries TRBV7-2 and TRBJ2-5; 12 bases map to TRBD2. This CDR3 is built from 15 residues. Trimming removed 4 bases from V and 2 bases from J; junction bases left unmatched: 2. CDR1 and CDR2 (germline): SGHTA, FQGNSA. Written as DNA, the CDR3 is TGTGCCAGCAGCTCCGGACTAGCGGGGCAAGAGACCCAGTACTTC. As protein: CASSSGLAGQETQYF.

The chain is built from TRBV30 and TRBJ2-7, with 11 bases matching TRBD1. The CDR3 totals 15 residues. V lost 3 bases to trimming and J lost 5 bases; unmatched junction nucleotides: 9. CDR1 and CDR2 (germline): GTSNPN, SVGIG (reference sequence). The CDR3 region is CAWSFSGTGGDEQYF. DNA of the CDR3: TGTGCCTGGAGCTTCTCCGGGACAGGGGGAGACGAGCAGTACTTC.

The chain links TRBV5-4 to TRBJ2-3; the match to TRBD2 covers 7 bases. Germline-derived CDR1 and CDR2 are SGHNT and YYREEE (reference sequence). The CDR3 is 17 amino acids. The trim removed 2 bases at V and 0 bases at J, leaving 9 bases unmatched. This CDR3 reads CASSFGGGSPSTDTQYF. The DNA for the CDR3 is TGTGCCAGCAGCTTTGGTGGCGGGAGCCCGAGCACAGATACGCAGTATTTT.

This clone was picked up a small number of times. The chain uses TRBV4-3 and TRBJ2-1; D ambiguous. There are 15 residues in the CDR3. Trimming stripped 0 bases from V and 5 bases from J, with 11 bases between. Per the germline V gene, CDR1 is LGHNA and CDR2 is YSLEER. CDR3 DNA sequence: TGCGCCAGCAGCCAAGAATACTACCCGAACAATGAGCAGTTCTTC. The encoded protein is CASSQEYYPNNEQFF.

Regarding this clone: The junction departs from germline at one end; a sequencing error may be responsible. DNA of the CDR3: TGTGCCAGCAGTCAAGGTGTCAGTCAAGAGACCCAGTACTTC. Translating it yields CASSQGVSQETQYF. The rearrangement links TRBV3-1 (or the pseudogene TRBV3-2) to TRBJ2-5, with D hard to call. CDR1 and CDR2 from the germline V gene are LGHDT and YNNKEL (reference sequence). The CDR3 has 14 amino acids.

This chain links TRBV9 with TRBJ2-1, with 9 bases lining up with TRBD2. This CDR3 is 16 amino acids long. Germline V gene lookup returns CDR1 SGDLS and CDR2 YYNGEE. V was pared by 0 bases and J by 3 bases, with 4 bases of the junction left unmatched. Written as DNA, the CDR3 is TGTGCCAGCAGCGTAGTTCCTAGCGGGGTCTACAATGAGCAGTTCTTC. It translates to CASSVVPSGVYNEQFF.

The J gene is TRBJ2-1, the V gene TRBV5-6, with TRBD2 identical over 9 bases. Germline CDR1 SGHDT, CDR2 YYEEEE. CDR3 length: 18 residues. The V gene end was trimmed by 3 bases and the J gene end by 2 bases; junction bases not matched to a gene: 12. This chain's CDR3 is CASSWAGSGGLTYNEQFF. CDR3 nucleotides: TGTGCCAGCAGCTGGGCGGGTAGCGGGGGCCTCACCTACAATGAGCAGTTCTTC.

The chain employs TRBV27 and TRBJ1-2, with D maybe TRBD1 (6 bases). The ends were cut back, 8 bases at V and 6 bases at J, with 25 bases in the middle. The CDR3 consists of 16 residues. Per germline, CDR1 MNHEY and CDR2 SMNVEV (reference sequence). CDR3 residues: CASALVLGGGRDGYTF. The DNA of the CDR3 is TGTGCCAGCGCACTCGTCCTAGGGGGTGGGAGGGATGGCTACACCTTC.

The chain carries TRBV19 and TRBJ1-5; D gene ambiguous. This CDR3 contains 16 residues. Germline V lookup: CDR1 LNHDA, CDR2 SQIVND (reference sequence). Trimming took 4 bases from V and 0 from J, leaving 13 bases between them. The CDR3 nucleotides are TGTGCCAGTAGTAGTCCGGTCGCGTATAGCAATCAGCCCCAGCATTTT. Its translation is CASSSPVAYSNQPQHF.

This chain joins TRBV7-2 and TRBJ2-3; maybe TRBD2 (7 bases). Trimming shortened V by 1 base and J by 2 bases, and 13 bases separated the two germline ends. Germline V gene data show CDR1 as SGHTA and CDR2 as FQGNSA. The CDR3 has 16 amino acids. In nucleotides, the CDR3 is TGTGCCAGCAGCTTAGAGGCGGGGGCCAACACAGATACGCAGTATTTT. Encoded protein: CASSLEAGANTDTQYF.

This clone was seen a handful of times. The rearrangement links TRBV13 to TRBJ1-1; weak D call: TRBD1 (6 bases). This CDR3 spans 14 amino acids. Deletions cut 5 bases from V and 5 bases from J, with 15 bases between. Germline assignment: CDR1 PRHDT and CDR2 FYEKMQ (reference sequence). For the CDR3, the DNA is TGTGCCAGCAGCAAACAGGGAAGGGGAACTGAAGCTTTCTTT. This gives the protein CASSKQGRGTEAFF.

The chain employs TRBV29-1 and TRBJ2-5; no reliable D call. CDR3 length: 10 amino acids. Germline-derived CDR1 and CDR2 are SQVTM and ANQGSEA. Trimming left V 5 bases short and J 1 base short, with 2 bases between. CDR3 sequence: CSVLQETQYF. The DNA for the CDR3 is TGCAGCGTTCTCCAAGAGACCCAGTACTTC.

CDR3 coding DNA: TGTGCCAGCAGTTTAATTTCGACGGGCTCCTACAATGAGCAGTTCTTC. Its protein product is CASSLISTGSYNEQFF. The chain has TRBV28 and TRBJ2-1; D is uncertain. Germline values: CDR1 MDHEN, CDR2 SYDVKM. This CDR3 is 16 amino acids long. The V and J ends lost 2 bases and 0 bases respectively, with 11 bases between them.

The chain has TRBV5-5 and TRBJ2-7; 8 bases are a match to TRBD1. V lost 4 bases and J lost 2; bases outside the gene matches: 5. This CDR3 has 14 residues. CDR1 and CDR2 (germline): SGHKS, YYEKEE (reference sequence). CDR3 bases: TGTGCCAGCAGCAGAGGACAGGGTCCCTACGAGCAGTACTTC. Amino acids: CASSRGQGPYEQYF.

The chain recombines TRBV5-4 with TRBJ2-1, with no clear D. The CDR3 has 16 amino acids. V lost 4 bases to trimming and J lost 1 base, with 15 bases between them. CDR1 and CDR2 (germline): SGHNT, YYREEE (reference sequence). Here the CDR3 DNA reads TGTGCCAGCAGCCTAGGCAGAGGTTTTTCCTACAATGAGCAGTTCTTC. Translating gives CASSLGRGFSYNEQFF.

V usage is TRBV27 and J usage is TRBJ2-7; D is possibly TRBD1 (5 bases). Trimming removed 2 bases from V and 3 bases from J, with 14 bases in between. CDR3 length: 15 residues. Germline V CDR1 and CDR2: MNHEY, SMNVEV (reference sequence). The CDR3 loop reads CASSLTDAGNYEQYF. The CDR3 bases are TGTGCCAGCAGTTTAACGGACGCAGGGAACTACGAGCAGTACTTC.

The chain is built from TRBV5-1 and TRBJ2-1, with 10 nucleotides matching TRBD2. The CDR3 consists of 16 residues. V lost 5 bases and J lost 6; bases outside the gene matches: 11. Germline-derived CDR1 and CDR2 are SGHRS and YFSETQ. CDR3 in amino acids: CASRPAGGPRSNEQFF. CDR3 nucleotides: TGCGCCAGCAGACCAGCGGGGGGGCCGAGGTCCAATGAGCAGTTCTTC.

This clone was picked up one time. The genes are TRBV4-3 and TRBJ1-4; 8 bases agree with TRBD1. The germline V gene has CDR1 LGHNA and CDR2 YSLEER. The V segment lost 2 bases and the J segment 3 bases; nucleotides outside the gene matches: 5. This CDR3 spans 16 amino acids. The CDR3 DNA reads TGCGCCAGCAGCCAACTTGACAGGGGTGCTAATGAAAAACTGTTTTTT. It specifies CASSQLDRGANEKLFF.